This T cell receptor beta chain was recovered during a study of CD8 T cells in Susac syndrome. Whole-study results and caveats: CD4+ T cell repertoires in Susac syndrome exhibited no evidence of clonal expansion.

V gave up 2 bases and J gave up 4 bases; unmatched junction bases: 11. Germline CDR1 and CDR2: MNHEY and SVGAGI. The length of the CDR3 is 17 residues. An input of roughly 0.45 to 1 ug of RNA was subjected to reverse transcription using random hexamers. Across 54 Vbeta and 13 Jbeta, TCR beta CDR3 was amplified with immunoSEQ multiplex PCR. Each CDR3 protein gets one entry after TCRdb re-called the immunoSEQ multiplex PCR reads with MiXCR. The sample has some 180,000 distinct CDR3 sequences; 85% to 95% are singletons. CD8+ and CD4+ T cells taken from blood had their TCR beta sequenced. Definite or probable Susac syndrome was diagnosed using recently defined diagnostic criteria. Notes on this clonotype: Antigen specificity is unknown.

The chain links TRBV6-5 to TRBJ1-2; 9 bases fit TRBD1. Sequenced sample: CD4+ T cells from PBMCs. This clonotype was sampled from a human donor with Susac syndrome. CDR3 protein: CASSYGGQGLTTYGYTF. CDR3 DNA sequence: TGTGCCAGCAGTTACGGGGGACAGGGTTTGACGACCTATGGCTACACCTTC.